This T cell receptor beta chain was recovered during a study of T cells in Graves' hyperthyroidism and ophthalmopathy. Looking at the study overall: Peripheral blood was secured at the point of initial diagnosis, before any treatment. Broader study findings: Ophthalmopathy and stable hyperthyroidism were separated by a 13 V-J model. The model identified upcoming ophthalmopathy a median 6.5 months ahead of onset.

Germline CDR1 and CDR2: MDHEN and SYDVKM. CDR3 length equals 13 residues. The ends were cut back, 4 bases at V and 6 bases at J, with 12 bases in the middle. Diagnosis rested on symptoms, serum thyroxine and TRAb, thyroid ultrasound, and orbital computed tomography. Amplification targeted TCR beta CDR3 regions from RNA transcripts. The TCR CDR3 first-round RT-PCR relied on the HTBI primer set. TCRdb used MiXCR to reprocess the multiplex PCR reads, holding one entry per CDR3 protein. The sample carries roughly 530,000 distinct CDR3 sequences, 17% recorded once. The table lists this clonotype with a few counts. Its antigen is unidentified.

What was sequenced was blood. This receptor was identified in a woman aged 18-35 years with Graves' ophthalmopathy. This chain links TRBV28 with TRBJ1-2; a weak D match, TRBD1 (5 bases). CDR3 loop: CASSSAGRNGYTF. DNA of the CDR3: TGTGCCAGCAGTTCGGCAGGGAGGAATGGCTACACCTTC.